Presented here are 4 T cell receptor beta chains from one specimen sequenced in a study of CD8+ T cells in alopecia areata. Treatment denoted: oral pan-JAK inhibitor, 5-10 mg twice daily. RNA, once extracted, was reverse transcribed into cDNA for use as the sequencing template. Sequenced by immunoSEQ multiplex PCR; TCRdb stores in-frame clones only, minus some. The sample comprises 150,000 to 200,000 clones, 60% of which are singletons, and just over 1% rests with the top ten. The source material was CD4+ T cells sorted from blood, sampled at week 24, from a patient treated with tofacitinib. Receptors originate from a human donor with alopecia areata.

This clone is medium-sized in the sample. Within the sample, other DNA sequences also encode this same CDR3. The V and J genes are TRBV2 and TRBJ1-5; D unclear. From germline, CDR1 is SNHLY and CDR2 FYNNEI. The length of the CDR3 is 13 residues. V was pared by 1 base and J by 4 bases, with 5 bases between. This chain's CDR3 is CASSEGVNQPQHF. The CDR3 nucleotides are TGTGCCAGCAGTGAAGGCGTTAATCAGCCCCAGCATTTT. The full variable domain, rest sourced from reference TRBV2 and TRBJ1-5, is EPEVTQTPSHQVTQMGQEVILRCVPISNHLYFYWYRQILGQKVEFLVSFYNNEISEKSEIFDDQFSVERPDGSNFTLKIRSTKLEDSAMYFCASSEGVNQPQHFGDGTRLSIL.

The gene calls are TRBV25-1 and TRBJ1-2; D remains ambiguous. The CDR3 has 16 amino acids. The germline V and J ends were trimmed by 3 bases and 0 bases, with 14 bases remaining between them. Germline lookup yields CDR1 MGHDK and CDR2 SYGVNS. Here the CDR3 DNA reads TGTGCCAGCAGTGAGTTCCAGGTGGTCACTAACTATGGCTACACCTTC. This codes for CASSEFQVVTNYGYTF.

The rearrangement uses TRBV25-1 and TRBJ2-2, with 7 bases that match TRBD1. Germline-derived CDR1 and CDR2 are MGHDK and SYGVNS. Losses at the gene ends were 6 bases for V and 5 bases for J; bases not matched to a gene: 6. The CDR3 totals 14 residues. CDR3 nucleotide sequence: TGTGCCAGCAGCCCCCACAGGGGTACCGGGGAGCTGTTTTTT. This sequence encodes CASSPHRGTGELFF.

This clone was seen only a few times. This chain uses TRBV12-2 with TRBJ1-2; the table gives TRBD1 as D, unverified against the DNA. TRBV12-2 is marked as a pseudogene. This CDR3 contains 16 residues. CDR3 amino acids: CASRLGGGDSPYGYTF. CDR3 coding DNA: TGTGCAAGTCGCTTAGGAGGCGGGGACAGCCCGTATGGCTACACCTTC.